Described below is a single TCR beta chain sequence and its context. The assay was immunoSEQ multiplex PCR, and TCRdb's table has in-frame clones only and misses some. Among roughly 78,000 clones listed, roughly four fifths were seen once. This entry comes from a study of T cell responses to AZD1222 COVID-19 vaccine. The CDR3 consists of 16 residues. V trimming: 2 bases; J trimming: 8 bases; junction bases outside the gene matches: 8. The germline V gene encodes CDR1 SGHTA and CDR2 FQGNSA. The material was peripheral blood, obtained on day 0 of AZD1222 vaccination. V is TRBV7-2 and J is TRBJ1-6; the match to TRBD1 covers 8 bases. The sequence was obtained from an adult in good health. The DNA for the CDR3 is TGTGCCAGCAGCTTACGCCGTGGACAGGGCGATTCACCCCTCCACTTT. Protein product: CASSLRRGQGDSPLHF.